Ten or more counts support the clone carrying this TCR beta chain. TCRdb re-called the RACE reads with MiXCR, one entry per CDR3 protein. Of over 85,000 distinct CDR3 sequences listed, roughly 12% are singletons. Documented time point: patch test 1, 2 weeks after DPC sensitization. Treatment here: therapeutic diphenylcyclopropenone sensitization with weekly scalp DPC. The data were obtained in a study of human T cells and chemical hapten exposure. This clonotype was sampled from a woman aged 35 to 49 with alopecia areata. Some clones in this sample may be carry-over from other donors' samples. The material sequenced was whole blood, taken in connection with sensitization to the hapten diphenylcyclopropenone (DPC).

The DNA for the CDR3 is TGTGCCAGCAGTATCACGGCCAGCGGCTACGAGCAGTACTTC. Its translation is CASSITASGYEQYF. The rearrangement joins TRBV28 to TRBJ2-7; possibly TRBD2 for D (5 bases). Trimming took off 5 bases at V and 3 bases at J, with 14 bases between the two ends. The germline CDR1 and CDR2 sequences are MDHEN and SYDVKM. This CDR3 has 14 residues.